Listed below are T cell receptor beta chains from one sample, sequenced in a study of T cell responses to AZD1222 COVID-19 vaccine. The assay was immunoSEQ multiplex PCR, and TCRdb's table has in-frame clones only and misses some. The sample includes about 140,000 clones, approximately 93% of them seen just once. This material consisted of peripheral blood, taken on day 0 of MenACWY control vaccination. These receptors were collected from an adult in good health. Each CDR3 is given with its conserved first and last residue. Fields, in order: D gene, clone size, J gene, V gene, CDR3 DNA, CDR3 protein. D genes are given only for firm matches. Clone size is given for some rows only: seen once, a few or many times, or a class if the clone is expanded.

-,once,TRBJ1-1,TRBV28,TGTGCCAGCAGCCCGACCCCGGGGGGCCGGCCTGAAGCTTTCTTT,CASSPTPGGRPEAFF
-,-,TRBJ2-1,TRBV3-1/TRBV3-2,TGTGCCAGCAGCCTTCTTGGGAATGAGCAGTTCTTC,CASSLLGNEQFF
TRBD1,-,TRBJ1-4,TRBV5-4,TGTGCCAGCAGCTCCAACAGGGACAGTTTGGAAAAACTGTTTTTT,CASSSNRDSLEKLFF
TRBD2,-,TRBJ2-3,TRBV7-2,TGTGCCAGCAGCACCCGGACTAGCGGGGTTAGCACAGATACGCAGTATTTT,CASSTRTSGVSTDTQYF
TRBD1,-,TRBJ1-1,TRBV14,TGTGCCAGCAGCCCCCAAGGCCGGACAGGGGCGGCTGAAGCTTTCTTT,CASSPQGRTGAAEAFF
-,-,TRBJ1-4,TRBV7-9,TGTGCCAGCAGCTTAGCAATAGGAGGGGAAAAACTGTTTTTT,CASSLAIGGEKLFF
TRBD1,-,TRBJ1-6,TRBV25-1,TGTGCCAGCAGTGAAAGGGGGACAGGGAGTTCACCCCTCCACTTT,CASSERGTGSSPLHF
-,-,TRBJ1-4,TRBV27,TGTGCCAGCAGGGCACCTCCAGGGTTGGGGAATGAAAAACTGTTTTTT,CASRAPPGLGNEKLFF
-,-,TRBJ2-2,TRBV4-2,TGTGCCAGCAGCCAAGCGGACGGTGCGAACACCGGGGAGCTGTTTTTT,CASSQADGANTGELFF
-,-,TRBJ1-5,TRBV13,TGTGCCAGCAGCTTGGATCGAGATCAGCCCCAGCATTTT,CASSLDRDQPQHF
TRBD1,-,TRBJ1-2,TRBV5-4,TGTGCCAGCAGCTTGGCCGGACAGGGGGCTATAGATGGCTACACCTTC,CASSLAGQGAIDGYTF
TRBD1,-,TRBJ1-3,TRBV6-8,TGTGCCAGCGGGAACAGGACAGGGGAGAAACAGATCTCTGGAAACACCATATATTTT,CASGNRTGEKQISGNTIYF
-,-,TRBJ2-7,TRBV12-3/TRBV12-4,TGTGCCAGCAGTTTGACAGGGAGGGAAGAGCAGTACTTC,CASSLTGREEQYF
-,-,TRBJ1-1,TRBV7-3,TGTGCCAGCAGCGATGGGTTGGGAACTGAAGCTTTCTTT,CASSDGLGTEAFF
TRBD1,-,TRBJ1-2,TRBV2,TGTGCCAGCAGTGTCGACAGGGCCCGCTATGGCTACACCTTC,CASSVDRARYGYTF
TRBD1,-,TRBJ1-3,TRBV9,TGTGCCAGCAGCGGGGGACAGGCAATACTCTCTGGAAACACCATATATTTT,CASSGGQAILSGNTIYF
TRBD1,-,TRBJ2-1,TRBV7-8,TGTGCCAGCAGCATAACGGACAGGGGGCGAGAGCAGTTCTTC,CASSITDRGREQFF
-,-,TRBJ1-6,TRBV9,TGTGCCAGCAGCGCGCGGGACACCCGCTCCTATAATTCACCCCTCCACTTT,CASSARDTRSYNSPLHF
TRBD1,-,TRBJ1-3,TRBV6-5,TGTGCCAGCACCTCGGGACAGCTCTCTGGAAACACCATATATTTT,CASTSGQLSGNTIYF
-,-,TRBJ1-1,TRBV16,TGTGCCAGCAGCCCACATAGCGATGGCGGGGACCCTTTCTTT,CASSPHSDGGDPFF
-,-,TRBJ2-7,TRBV10-3,TGTGCCATCAGTGAGCTCGGACGGGACGGCGAGCAGTACTTC,CAISELGRDGEQYF
-,-,TRBJ2-7,TRBV13,TGTGCCAGCAGCTTCGGGGTCCGGAAATACGAGCAGTACTTC,CASSFGVRKYEQYF
-,few,TRBJ1-5,TRBV19,TGTGCCAGTAGTATCGGGGCACTCCAGCCCCAGCATTTT,CASSIGALQPQHF
-,-,TRBJ2-5,TRBV20-1,TGCAGTGCTAGTATGGGCATCCGAGAGACCCAGTACTTC,CSASMGIRETQYF
-,-,TRBJ2-1,TRBV7-8,TGTGCCAGCAGCTCAGCCGGGGGATCCTACAATGAGCAGTTCTTC,CASSSAGGSYNEQFF
-,-,TRBJ2-1,TRBV9,TGTGCCAGCAGCGTTGCGGACAACTACAATGAGCAGTTCTTC,CASSVADNYNEQFF
-,-,TRBJ1-5,TRBV6-5,TGTGCCAGCAGCCAGGGACCCGTAAGTCCCCAGCATTTT,CASSQGPVSPQHF
TRBD1,-,TRBJ2-1,TRBV7-9,TGTGCCAGCAGCCATATTGCGGGACAGGGTGAGGATGAGCAGTTCTTC,CASSHIAGQGEDEQFF
-,-,TRBJ2-7,TRBV15,TGTGCCACCAGCAGAGGGGGGTCAGTTTCCTACGAGCAGTACTTC,CATSRGGSVSYEQYF
TRBD2,-,TRBJ2-1,TRBV9,TGTGCCAGCAGCGTAGGTGGCGGGGGGGTTAACAACTACAATGAGCAGTTCTTC,CASSVGGGGVNNYNEQFF
-,once,TRBJ2-1,TRBV5-6,TGTGCCAGCAGCTTCGCGGGGCCGGGCGAGCAGTTCTTC,CASSFAGPGEQFF
-,-,TRBJ1-2,TRBV6-5,TGTGCCAGCACTAAGAGGGCAGCTAACTATGGCTACACCTTC,CASTKRAANYGYTF
TRBD1,-,TRBJ1-2,TRBV27,TGTGCCAGCAGTACCGGGACAGGACGCTACACCTTC,CASSTGTGRYTF
-,-,TRBJ2-2,TRBV2,TGTGCCAGCAGGTCGGATCCGAACACCGGGGAGCTGTTTTTT,CASRSDPNTGELFF
TRBD2,-,TRBJ2-1,TRBV3-1/TRBV3-2,TGTGCCAGCAGCCGAGGACTAGTCAATGAGCAGTTCTTC,CASSRGLVNEQFF
-,-,TRBJ1-4,TRBV14,TGTGCCAGCAGCCCCGGGACCGAGGCTAATGAAAAACTGTTTTTT,CASSPGTEANEKLFF
TRBD2,few,TRBJ2-2,TRBV6-4,TGTGCCAGCAGCCGACTAGCGGGAGAGGGGACCGGGGAGCTGTTTTTT,CASSRLAGEGTGELFF
-,-,TRBJ1-4,TRBV5-4,TGTGCCAGCAGCTCTACCGAACGAGTCTCGGGTGAAAAACTGTTTTTT,CASSSTERVSGEKLFF
-,-,TRBJ1-2,TRBV30,TGTGCCTGGAGTGGAGCAGGGCACACCTTC,CAWSGAGHTF
TRBD1,-,TRBJ1-2,TRBV27,TGTGCCAGCAGTTTCCGGGACAGGGGTGGCTACACCTTC,CASSFRDRGGYTF
TRBD2,-,TRBJ2-1,TRBV3-1/TRBV3-2,TGTGCCAGCAGCCACCCCACTAGCGGGAGGACTCAGTTCTTC,CASSHPTSGRTQFF
-,-,TRBJ2-7,TRBV7-8,TGTGCCAGCAGCCTGGACACTCTATACGAGCAGTACTTC,CASSLDTLYEQYF
-,-,TRBJ2-2,TRBV30,TGTGCCTGGAGTGTCGGGACACCCGAGACCGGGGAGCTGTTTTTT,CAWSVGTPETGELFF
TRBD1,-,TRBJ1-4,TRBV6-1,TGTGCCAGCAGTGAATCTCGGGACAGGGTAGATCTTTTGTTTTTT,CASSESRDRVDLLFF
-,-,TRBJ1-3,TRBV6-2/TRBV6-3,TGTGCCAGCAGCTTAACAGGGAATGGAAACACCATATATTTT,CASSLTGNGNTIYF
-,-,TRBJ2-7,TRBV7-9,TGTGCCAGCAGCAGGGGGACGGTAACCTACGAGCAGTACTTC,CASSRGTVTYEQYF
-,-,TRBJ2-2,TRBV24-1,TGTGCCACCAGACAGGGAAGCATCCCCGGGGAGCTGTTTTTT,CATRQGSIPGELFF
-,few,TRBJ2-1,TRBV19,TGTGCCGTAAGGGGCAGGGGCTACAATGAGCAGTTCTTC,CAVRGRGYNEQFF
-,-,TRBJ1-2,TRBV5-1,TGCGCCAGCAGCCTAAGCGGCAATACTAACTATGGCTACACCTTC,CASSLSGNTNYGYTF
-,-,TRBJ1-1,TRBV6-5,TGTGCCAGCAGTTACCCGGGGGTGAACACTGAAGCTTTCTTT,CASSYPGVNTEAFF
TRBD2,-,TRBJ2-5,TRBV5-5,TGTGCCAGCAGCGGAATAGCGGGAGCCGGAGAGACCCAGTACTTC,CASSGIAGAGETQYF
TRBD1,-,TRBJ1-4,TRBV6-1,TGTGCCAGCAGTGATCTACAGGGGGCTACGGAAAAACTGTTTTTT,CASSDLQGATEKLFF
-,few,TRBJ2-7,TRBV5-1,TGCGCCAGCAGCCTGGGGACTGGAAGCTCCTACGAGCAGTACTTC,CASSLGTGSSYEQYF
-,-,TRBJ2-1,TRBV20-1,TGCAGTGGGAGCTCCTACAATGAGCAGTTCTTC,CSGSSYNEQFF
TRBD1,-,TRBJ1-1,TRBV6-5,TGTGCCAGCAGTTACCGGGGACAGAATACTGAAGCTTTCTTT,CASSYRGQNTEAFF
TRBD1,-,TRBJ2-7,TRBV7-9,TGTGCCAGCAGTACCGGACAGGTCGGTCTTTTCTACGAGCAGTACTTC,CASSTGQVGLFYEQYF
-,-,TRBJ2-7,TRBV5-1,TGCGCCAGCAGCTTGGCCCCAGAGAACTACGAGCAGTACTTC,CASSLAPENYEQYF
-,-,TRBJ1-1,TRBV7-9,TGTGCCAGCAGCGACAGGAACACTGAAGCTTTCTTT,CASSDRNTEAFF
TRBD1,-,TRBJ1-1,TRBV5-1,TGCGCCAGCAGTTCAGGGACAGAGAACACTGAAGCTTTCTTT,CASSSGTENTEAFF